Below are 24 T cell receptor beta chains sequenced from a single sample in a study of identifying expanded T cells in peripheral blood. TCRdb keeps only in-frame clones here, not all; method: immunoSEQ multiplex PCR. The sample gives under 95,000 clones, 89% of which show up once; around 2.8% is in the top ten. The sample taken for sequencing was blood. These receptor sequences come from a person aged 18 to 69 in good health.

The J gene is TRBJ2-3, the V gene TRBV9, with TRBD2 identical over 13 bases. In germline, CDR1 is SGDLS, CDR2 YYNGEE. V gave up 3 bases and J gave up 8 bases; unmatched junction bases: 9. The CDR3 is made up of 16 amino acids. The DNA for the CDR3 is TGTGCCAGCAGCGCAACCGGGACTAGCGGGGTTTCTACGCAGTATTTT. Its protein is CASSATGTSGVSTQYF.

The chain recombines TRBV7-6 with TRBJ2-2; no reliable D call. Per the germline V gene, CDR1 is SGHVS and CDR2 is FNYEAQ. CDR3 length: 12 amino acids. The germline V and J ends were trimmed by 4 bases and 7 bases, with 7 bases remaining between them. CDR3 sequence: CASSSLGGELFF. The CDR3 region has the DNA TGTGCCAGCAGCTCACTTGGCGGGGAGCTGTTTTTT.

CDR3 bases: TGTGCCAGCAGCAAAGACCCGGGGGGGGCCTACGAGCAGTACTTC. Protein: CASSKDPGGAYEQYF. The chain uses TRBV7-2 and TRBJ2-7; 8 bases are shared with TRBD2. Germline V CDR1 and CDR2: SGHTA, FQGNSA. V was clipped by 5 bases and J by 2 bases; unmatched bases: 8. This CDR3 has 15 residues. The whole variable domain, remainder taken from reference TRBV7-2 and TRBJ2-7, is GAGVSQSPSNKVTEKGKDVELRCDPISGHTALYWYRQSLGQGLEFLIYFQGNSAPDKSGLPSDRFSAERTGGSVSTLTIQRTQQEDSAVYLCASSKDPGGAYEQYFGPGTRLTVT.

The CDR3: CASSLAGGRYEQYF. For the CDR3, the DNA is TGTGCCAGCAGTCTAGCGGGAGGCCGCTACGAGCAGTACTTC. V gene TRBV2 combines with J gene TRBJ2-7; 11 nucleotides match TRBD2. V lost 5 bases and J lost 3; bases outside the gene matches: 3. CDR3 length: 14 residues. Germline V gives CDR1 SNHLY, CDR2 FYNNEI.

The V call is TRBV4-3, the J call TRBJ1-2; TRBD1 might be the D (5 bases). CDR1 is LGHNA and CDR2 is YSLEER in the germline V gene. V was trimmed by 0 bases and J by 8 bases, leaving 19 bases between them. This CDR3 comprises 16 residues. The CDR3 spells CASSQDATSWRDGYTF. The CDR3 DNA follows: TGCGCCAGCAGCCAAGACGCGACATCCTGGAGGGACGGCTACACCTTC.

V usage is TRBV11-2 and J usage is TRBJ2-7; 8 nucleotides align to TRBD1. This CDR3 comprises 14 residues. J lost 1 base, V lost 3 bases, and 2 bases had no gene match. The germline V gene has CDR1 SGHAT and CDR2 FQNNGV. The CDR3 is CASSFGTGSYEQYF. The CDR3, as DNA: TGTGCCAGCAGCTTTGGGACAGGTTCCTACGAGCAGTACTTC. Filled out from reference TRBV11-2 and TRBJ2-7, the complete variable domain reads EAGVAQSPRYKIIEKRQSVAFWCNPISGHATLYWYQQILGQGPKLLIQFQNNGVVDDSQLPKDRFSAERLKGVDSTLKIQPAKLEDSAVYLCASSFGTGSYEQYFGPGTRLTVT.

This clone was observed a single time. This rearrangement joins TRBV29-1 to TRBJ1-5, with D perhaps matching TRBD1 (6 bases). The CDR3 contains 13 residues. Trimming shortened V by 4 bases and J by 7 bases, and 14 bases separated the two germline ends. The germline V gene has CDR1 SQVTM and CDR2 ANQGSEA. CDR3 region: CSVGAGEGQPQHF. In DNA form, the CDR3 reads TGCAGCGTTGGTGCAGGGGAAGGACAGCCCCAGCATTTT.

V gene TRBV7-2 combines with J gene TRBJ1-6, with D uncertain. This CDR3 is 14 amino acids long. CDR1 is SGHTA and CDR2 is FQGNSA in the germline V gene. V was shortened by 6 bases and J by 0 bases, with 6 bases between the two germline ends. CDR3 loop: CASRESSYNSPLHF. The DNA for the CDR3 is TGTGCCAGCAGAGAGAGCTCCTATAATTCACCCCTCCACTTT.

This chain uses TRBV7-9 with TRBJ1-4; TRBD1 aligns across 7 bases. CDR1 and CDR2 from the germline V gene are SEHNR and FQNEAQ (reference sequence). CDR3 size: 14 residues. Unmatched junction bases numbered 2, after V lost 4 bases and J lost 3 bases. The CDR3 DNA follows: TGTGCCAGCAGCTCCGGGACAGCTAATGAAAAACTGTTTTTT. Translating gives CASSSGTANEKLFF.

CDR3 region: CASSAHFSGTGSYEQYF. CDR3 nucleotides: TGTGCCAGCAGCGCGCACTTTTCCGGGACAGGGTCCTACGAGCAGTACTTC. This sequence joins TRBV7-9 and TRBJ2-7, with 9 positions matching TRBD1. The CDR3 contains 17 residues. Germline V lookup: CDR1 SEHNR, CDR2 FQNEAQ (reference sequence). The V gene end was trimmed by 5 bases and the J gene end by 1 base; junction bases not matched to a gene: 12.

This sequence joins TRBV29-1 and TRBJ2-5, with TRBD1 matching 9 bases. Germline CDR1 SQVTM, CDR2 ANQGSEA. The CDR3 contains 14 residues. V trimming: 4 bases; J trimming: 4 bases; junction bases outside the gene matches: 7. The CDR3 sequence: CSVGDRAVRETQYF. CDR3 in DNA: TGCAGCGTTGGGGACAGGGCTGTTCGAGAGACCCAGTACTTC.

The rearrangement uses TRBV5-1 and TRBJ2-5; 7 bases agree with TRBD1. Trimming took 5 bases from V and 1 from J; bases not matched to a gene: 8. The germline V gene has CDR1 SGHRS and CDR2 YFSETQ. The CDR3 covers 15 residues. The CDR3, as DNA: TGCGCCAGCAGTCTAGCACAGGGGCCCCAAGAGACCCAGTACTTC. Its protein product is CASSLAQGPQETQYF.

V gene TRBV6-6 combines with J gene TRBJ2-5; TRBD1 might be the D (5 bases). Trimming took off 6 bases at V and 7 bases at J, with 15 bases between the two ends. The CDR3 has 13 amino acids. Germline values: CDR1 MNHNY, CDR2 SVGAGI (reference sequence). In DNA, the CDR3 is TGTGCCAGCAGGGACACAGGATCGGGGACCCAGTACTTC. Translated: CASRDTGSGTQYF.

The V and J genes are TRBV4-1 and TRBJ1-1; D not resolved. The CDR3 is 14 amino acids. Germline CDR1 reads MGHRA; CDR2 reads YSYEKL. The V gene lost 0 bases and the J gene lost 5 bases, with 10 bases spanning the gap. The CDR3 bases are TGCGCCAGCAGCCAAGAAGTGGGGAGGACTGAAGCTTTCTTT. It translates to CASSQEVGRTEAFF.

The rearrangement uses TRBV7-2 and TRBJ2-1, with a tentative D call TRBD1 (6 bases). This CDR3 has 11 amino acids. Trimming shortened V by 5 bases and J by 8 bases, and 7 bases separated the two germline ends. CDR1 is SGHTA, CDR2 FQGNSA, per germline. The CDR3 is CASSQGYEQFF. The CDR3 DNA reads as TGTGCCAGCAGCCAGGGGTATGAGCAGTTCTTC.

This chain connects TRBV7-8 to TRBJ2-7; 9 bases map to TRBD1. J lost 4 bases, V lost 5 bases, and 6 bases had no gene match. This CDR3 is built from 14 residues. The germline V gene encodes CDR1 SGHVS and CDR2 FQNEAQ. Written as DNA, the CDR3 is TGTGCCAGCAGCACCCGACAGGGGGAATACGAGCAGTACTTC. It codes for CASSTRQGEYEQYF.

The chain employs TRBV13 and TRBJ1-1; D gene ambiguous. CDR3 length equals 12 residues. Germline lookup yields CDR1 PRHDT and CDR2 FYEKMQ (reference sequence). Trimming cost V 7 bases and J 1 base, with 7 bases left between them. The CDR3 sequence: CASNVGNTEAFF. CDR3 bases: TGTGCCAGCAATGTAGGGAACACTGAAGCTTTCTTT.

Points on this clone: At one of its ends the junction is not consistent with the germline gene, which may arise from a read error. The V call is TRBV7-7, the J call TRBJ1-1, with D perhaps matching TRBD1 (5 bases). Germline values: CDR1 SSHAT, CDR2 FNYEAQ (reference sequence). The CDR3 is made up of 15 amino acids. This CDR3 is CASSLARQGGTEAFF. The CDR3 DNA sequence: TGTGCTAGCAGCTTAGCTCGGCAGGGTGGGACTGAAGCTTTCTTT.

This chain connects TRBV7-2 to TRBJ1-4; weak D call: TRBD1 (6 bases). V dropped 4 bases and J dropped 8 bases, with 11 bases sitting between them. The length of the CDR3 is 13 residues. Per germline, CDR1 SGHTA and CDR2 FQGNSA. The DNA for the CDR3 is TGTGCCAGCAGCTCTCCAGGGGAAGAAAAACTGTTTTTT. Its translation: CASSSPGEEKLFF.

This sequence joins TRBV19 and TRBJ2-7; 7 bases are shared with TRBD1. Germline loops: CDR1 LNHDA, CDR2 SQIVND (reference sequence). The CDR3 consists of 14 residues. Losses at the gene ends were 5 bases for V and 1 base for J; bases not matched to a gene: 5. DNA of the CDR3: TGTGCCAGTAGTTCCGGGACAGAATCCTACGAGCAGTACTTC. Translated, it gives CASSSGTESYEQYF.

The V gene is TRBV6-5, the J gene TRBJ2-7; perhaps TRBD1 as D (6 bases). The germline CDR1 and CDR2 sequences are MNHEY and SVGAGI. This CDR3 contains 11 residues. Trimming stripped 5 bases from V and 4 bases from J, with 6 bases between. CDR3 sequence: CASSTGYEQYF. The CDR3 DNA reads as TGTGCCAGCAGTACAGGGTACGAGCAGTACTTC.

In nucleotides, the CDR3 is TGTGCCAGCTCACCACCGACAGGGACAGAGACCCAGTACTTC. It translates to CASSPPTGTETQYF. The chain recombines TRBV18 with TRBJ2-5, with 7 bases that match TRBD1. Trimming at V came to 0 bases and at J to 4 bases, leaving 2 bases not matched to a gene. The CDR3 loop spans 14 amino acids. CDR1 and CDR2 from the germline V gene are KGHSH and LQKENI.

Remarks on this clone: Its ends do not fully match the called genes, so a read error is possible. The chain is built from TRBV11-2 and TRBJ2-4, with 8 bases fitting TRBD1. Germline CDR1 and CDR2: SGHAT and FQNNGV. The length of the CDR3 is 11 residues. CDR3 DNA: TGTGCCAGCAGGACGAATCAGGGGGCTTTCTTC. This translates into CASRTNQGAFF.

This clone was observed a few times. The chain combines TRBV6-5 with TRBJ1-2; D gene unclear. The V end was cut by 0 bases, the J end by 2 bases, with 7 bases between. Germline values: CDR1 MNHEY, CDR2 SVGAGI. The CDR3 length is 14 residues. In DNA, the CDR3 is TGTGCCAGCAGTTACTCGCGTACAAACTATGGCTACACCTTC. It is translated as CASSYSRTNYGYTF.